The entry that follows covers one T cell receptor beta chain sequence. Its target is not known. One end of the junction is discordant with germline, which a read error may explain. The data were obtained in a study of cytomegalovirus exposure and HLA in healthy donors. The CDR3 has 14 residues. Use of 60 Vbeta and 13 Jbeta primers characterized the PCR. Assay used: immunoSEQ multiplex PCR; TCRdb lists only in-frame clones, some missing. The sample has about 120,000 clones; roughly four fifths are singletons. Points from the study as a whole: The study put under 200 TCR beta chains on its list as cytomegalovirus-associated. Despite most TCR sequences being rare, some public TCRs occurred in many donors.

The TCR was taken from a woman under 30 in good health and CMV-seronegative. Material for sequencing was PBMCs. V gene TRBV5-3 combines with J gene TRBJ2-4; a weak D match, TRBD2 (5 bases). TRBV5-3 is assigned to the ORF class and has an uncertain function. Written as DNA, the CDR3 is TGTGCCAGAAGCGAGGCTCTAGCCAAAAACAGTCAGTACTTC. This codes for CARSEALAKNSQYF.